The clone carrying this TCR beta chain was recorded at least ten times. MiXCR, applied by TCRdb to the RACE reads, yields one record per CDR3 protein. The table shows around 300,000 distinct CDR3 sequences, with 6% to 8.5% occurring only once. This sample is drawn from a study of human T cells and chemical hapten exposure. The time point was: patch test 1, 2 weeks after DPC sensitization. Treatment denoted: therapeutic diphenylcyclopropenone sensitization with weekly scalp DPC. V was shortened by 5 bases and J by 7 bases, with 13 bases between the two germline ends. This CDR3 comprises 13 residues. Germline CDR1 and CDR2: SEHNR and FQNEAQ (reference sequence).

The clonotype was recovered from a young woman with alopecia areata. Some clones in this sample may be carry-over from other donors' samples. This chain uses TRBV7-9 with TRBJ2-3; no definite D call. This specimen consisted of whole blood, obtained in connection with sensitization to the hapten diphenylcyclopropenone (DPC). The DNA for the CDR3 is TGTGCCAGCAGCCTACCGTCTCCTTATACGCAGTATTTT. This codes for CASSLPSPYTQYF.